The present entry profiles one T cell receptor beta chain with its context. Antigen specificity is unknown. This sample was included in a study of beta chain features in type 1 diabetes. Study background: Healthy donors resembled patients in age, gender and cell yields.

Findings and limits, study-wide: A moderate, significant TCRB CDR3 shortening appeared in type 1 diabetes across four CD4+ subsets.

CD45RO/CCR7/CD25/CD127/CD95/CD27 staining was used to isolate CD4+ naive, central memory, regulatory and stem cell-like memory cells by sorting. As every portion of the isolated RNA was reverse transcribed, the sequencing read expressed TCRB transcripts. Using immunoSEQ multiplex PCR, the repertoire was profiled, and TCRdb retains in-frame clones only, with some absent. The sample consists of roughly 42,000 clones, 50% of them appearing once. This clonotype was sampled from a woman aged 25 to 39 in good health. Sequencing used stem cell memory CD4+ T cells from blood.

The chain's CDR3 is CASSSSGTGAGELFF. In DNA, the CDR3 is TGTGCCAGCAGCTCCTCCGGGACAGGGGCCGGGGAGCTGTTTTTT. The chain links TRBV11-2 to TRBJ2-2, with 10 bases aligning to TRBD1. With V trimmed by 4 bases and J by 6 bases, 5 bases remained unmatched. Germline V gene sequence: CDR1 SGHAT, CDR2 FQNNGV. This CDR3 region has 15 residues. Complete variable domain (other parts from reference TRBV11-2 and TRBJ2-2): EAGVAQSPRYKIIEKRQSVAFWCNPISGHATLYWYQQILGQGPKLLIQFQNNGVVDDSQLPKDRFSAERLKGVDSTLKIQPAKLEDSAVYLCASSSSGTGAGELFFGEGSRLTVL.